The 6 T cell receptor beta chains given below trace back to one sample, sequenced in a study of early T cells in non-severe SARS-CoV-2 infection (dated by TCRdb to the early 2020s). Libraries came from 5' RACE. The sample was run on a NextSeq 500. TCRdb reanalyzed the raw reads on its own, using fastp at Q25 for trimming and MiXCR for clone calling, and kept in-frame beta chains. Every distinct CDR3 protein forms one entry, paired with its most common genes and DNA. The sample profile shows 60,000 to 75,000 distinct CDR3 sequences; 10% to 15% of them were found once. The ten biggest clones cover 4% to 5% of the sample. Specimen: whole blood. The origin of the receptors is an adult who was a healthcare worker with PCR-confirmed SARS-CoV-2 infection or an uninfected control (not recorded which).

In its sample, this clonotype was seen a few times. The chain couples TRBV12-3 or TRBV12-4 to TRBJ2-7, with 7 bases lining up with TRBD1. The CDR3 spans 13 residues. The V gene end was trimmed by 6 bases and the J gene end by 1 base; junction bases not matched to a gene: 3. This CDR3 reads CASSRGQSYEQYF. CDR3 nucleotides: TGTGCCAGCAGCCGGGGACAGTCCTACGAGCAGTACTTC.

On this clonotype itself: One base away lies a much larger clone, so this may be a sequencing read error. In nucleotides, the CDR3 is TGTGCCAGCAGCGCATTTAGCGGGGGGGCCAGGAATAAGCAGTTCTTC. It yields the protein CASSAFSGGARNKQFF. The chain links TRBV11-3 to TRBJ2-1; TRBD2 aligns across 11 bases. The germline V gene encodes CDR1 SGHNT and CDR2 YENEEA. V was pared by 5 bases and J by 11 bases, with 14 bases of the junction left unmatched. The CDR3 extends over 16 amino acids.

The CDR3 reads CASTIPMGKVTWSGANVLTF. CDR3 nucleotide sequence: TGTGCCAGCACCATCCCGATGGGGAAAGTTACTTGGTCAGGGGCCAACGTCCTGACTTTC. This chain joins TRBV7-9 and TRBJ2-6; no clear D. Germline V gene sequence: CDR1 SEHNR, CDR2 FQNEAQ (reference sequence). This CDR3 is 20 amino acids long. Trimming left V 7 bases short and J 4 bases short, with 29 bases between.

The sample holds many counts of this clonotype. The V and J genes are TRBV3-1 and TRBJ2-2, with 8 positions matching TRBD2. The CDR3 extends over 16 amino acids. In germline, CDR1 is LGHDT, CDR2 YNNKEL (reference sequence). V shed 5 bases and J 3 bases; nucleotides not matched to a gene: 8. This chain's CDR3 is CASSITSGGYTGELFF. Written as DNA, the CDR3 is TGTGCCAGCAGCATTACTAGCGGAGGTTACACCGGGGAGCTGTTTTTT.

This clonotype was counted between two and nine times. The rearrangement uses TRBV29-1 and TRBJ1-1; weak D call: TRBD1 (5 bases). Germline CDR1 is SQVTM and CDR2 is ANQGSEA. The V end lost 2 bases, the J end lost 4 bases, and 14 bases lay between the germline ends. The CDR3 spans 14 residues. CDR3 coding DNA: TGCAGCGTTGAACGTGTGGGAAGGGGCACTGAAGCTTTCTTT. It translates to CSVERVGRGTEAFF.

As to this clonotype: Possible read error: a much larger clone is one base away. The rearrangement links TRBV7-9 to TRBJ2-1; 16 positions agree with TRBD2. Germline assignment: CDR1 SEHNR and CDR2 FQNEAQ (reference sequence). The CDR3 spans 19 residues. With V trimmed by 3 bases and J by 9 bases, 14 bases remained unmatched. The CDR3 loop reads CASSLGGLAGGPGNSEQFF. Written as DNA, the CDR3 is TGTGCCAGCAGCTTGGGGGGACTAGCGGGAGGGCCCGGGAACAGTGAGCAGTTCTTC.